This T cell receptor beta chain stems from a study of T cells in Graves' hyperthyroidism and ophthalmopathy. Study-level points and caveats: Most clonotypes that expanded in the thyroid above 0.001 also showed up in blood.

J gave up 5 bases and V 3 bases, and 6 bases lay outside the gene matches. From germline, CDR1 is SGDLS and CDR2 YYNGEE. The CDR3 consists of 14 residues. In making diagnoses, clinical symptoms, serum thyroxine and TRAb, thyroid ultrasound and orbital computed tomography were all used. Out of over 7.5 ml of fresh peripheral blood came the PBMCs. Template material for amplifying TCR beta CDR3 regions consisted of RNA transcripts. Carried out on the TCR CDR3, a first-round RT-PCR used the HTBI primer set. TCRdb reprocessed the multiplex PCR reads via MiXCR and lists one record per CDR3 protein. This table has some 420,000 distinct CDR3 sequences, about 13% appearing once. Note on this clonotype: Antigen specificity is unknown.

The sequence was obtained from a woman aged 18-29 years with Graves' hyperthyroidism. Sequencing was performed on blood. V usage is TRBV9 and J usage is TRBJ2-5; 8 bases map to TRBD2. The CDR3 sequence is CASSGGGRWETQYF. The CDR3 region has the DNA TGTGCCAGCAGCGGGGGCGGGAGGTGGGAGACCCAGTACTTC. Full variable domain (rest looked up from reference TRBV9 and TRBJ2-5): DSGVTQTPKHLITATGQRVTLRCSPRSGDLSVYWYQQSLDQGLQFLIQYYNGEERAKGNILERFSAQQFPDLHSELNLSSLELGDSALYFCASSGGGRWETQYFGPGTRLLVL.